One and the same sample provided the 23 T cell receptor beta chains below, sequenced in a study of T-cell memory formation after mild COVID-19. In TCRdb, the 5' RACE reads were re-called with MiXCR into one record per CDR3 protein. The data hold roughly 340,000 distinct CDR3 sequences, with about 16% observed a single time. Sequenced sample: PBMCs or a T cell subset sorted from them (not recorded which). Every receptor here comes from a man aged 18 to 29 who had mild COVID-19 (a few samples of this study predate the infection). Cell type and time point are not known.

This clonotype showed up just a few times. This could be a read error, since a much larger clone is one nucleotide away. The rearrangement uses TRBV5-1 and TRBJ2-3, with TRBD2 matching over 9 bases. The trim removed 0 bases at V and 2 bases at J, leaving 4 bases unmatched. There are 16 residues in the CDR3. Germline CDR1 is SGHRS and CDR2 is YFSETQ. The CDR3 region has the DNA TGCGCCAGCAGCTTGGAGGCTAGCGGGGTCACAGATACGCAGTATTTT. Its translation is CASSLEASGVTDTQYF.

The V and J genes are TRBV6-1 and TRBJ2-3; D unclear. Looked up from germline, CDR1 is MNHNS and CDR2 is SASEGT. There are 16 residues in the CDR3. Trimming removed 1 base from V and 5 bases from J, with 16 bases in between. CDR3: CASSEVKGQKGDTQYF. In DNA, the CDR3 is TGTGCCAGCAGTGAAGTCAAGGGTCAAAAGGGAGATACGCAGTATTTT.

Ten or more counts support this clonotype. The V and J genes are TRBV29-1 and TRBJ2-3, with D tentatively TRBD1 or TRBD2 (5 bases each). The V end lost 5 bases, the J end lost 3 bases, and 12 bases lay between the germline ends. This CDR3 comprises 13 residues. Germline-derived CDR1 and CDR2 are SQVTM and ANQGSEA. The CDR3 DNA is TGCAGCGTTACCGGGACGGATACAGATACGCAGTATTTT. As protein: CSVTGTDTDTQYF.

This clonotype has more than one count but fewer than ten. V usage is TRBV10-3 and J usage is TRBJ1-5; perhaps TRBD1 as D (6 bases). The CDR3 length is 15 residues. Trimming pared 5 bases from V and 0 bases from J, leaving 11 bases between. The germline CDR1 and CDR2 sequences are ENHRY and SYGVKD. The DNA for the CDR3 is TGTGCCATCAGTCGGGACATCCCTAGCAATCAGCCCCAGCATTTT. Translation gives CAISRDIPSNQPQHF.

The chain recombines TRBV12-3 or TRBV12-4 with TRBJ2-6; 10 nucleotides align to TRBD1. V gave up 6 bases and J gave up 2 bases; unmatched junction bases: 7. The CDR3 has 17 amino acids. In nucleotides, the CDR3 is TGTGCCAGCAGCGCCGGGACAGGGGTACCTGGGGCCAACGTCCTGACTTTC. It translates to CASSAGTGVPGANVLTF.

The CDR3 reads CASRDNSYNEQFF. Written as DNA, the CDR3 is TGTGCCAGCCGGGACAACTCCTACAATGAGCAGTTCTTC. This chain links TRBV10-3 with TRBJ2-1; a weak D match, TRBD1 (6 bases). The length of the CDR3 is 13 residues. V was pared by 10 bases and J by 0 bases, with 10 bases between. Looked up from germline, CDR1 is ENHRY and CDR2 is SYGVKD.

In regard to this clonotype: No conserved phenylalanine or tryptophan ends this CDR3, so it is likely a read error. The rearrangement links TRBV6-5 to TRBJ2-1; 7 bases are a match to TRBD1. This CDR3 is built from 15 residues. The germline V gene has CDR1 MNHEY and CDR2 SVGAGI. The DNA for the CDR3 is TGTGCCAGCAGCTGGGACAGAAACTCCTACACTGAGCAGTTCTTA. It codes for CASSWDRNSYTEQFL.

Only a few counts were recorded for this clonotype. The rearrangement joins TRBV18 to TRBJ2-7, with D possibly matching TRBD2 (5 bases). This CDR3 has 14 amino acids. Germline loops: CDR1 KGHSH, CDR2 LQKENI. Trimming left V 3 bases short and J 2 bases short, with 11 bases between. The CDR3 bases are TGTGCCAGCTCACCTGCCGGACTTACCTACGAGCAGTACTTC. It codes for CASSPAGLTYEQYF. Full variable domain (rest looked up from reference TRBV18 and TRBJ2-7): NAGVMQNPRHLVRRRGQEARLRCSPMKGHSHVYWYRQLPEEGLKFMVYLQKENIIDESGMPKERFSAEFPKEGPSILRIQQVVRGDSAAYFCASSPAGLTYEQYFGPGTRLTVT.

This clonotype was seen a handful of times. J is TRBJ1-1 and V is TRBV7-8, with D unresolved. This CDR3 contains 13 residues. V lost 2 bases and J 3 bases, leaving 7 bases between the germline ends. The germline CDR1 and CDR2 sequences are SGHVS and FQNEAQ. The DNA of the CDR3 is TGTGCCAGCAGCTTATTTCTGGACACTGAAGCTTTCTTT. Translating it yields CASSLFLDTEAFF.

This rearrangement joins TRBV25-1 to TRBJ1-6, with D unclear. V was clipped by 5 bases and J by 0 bases, with 8 bases between them. Germline assignment: CDR1 MGHDK and CDR2 SYGVNS. The CDR3 length is 15 residues. The CDR3 region is CASSSRSSYNSPLHF. Here the CDR3 DNA reads TGTGCCAGCAGTTCGCGGAGCTCCTATAATTCACCCCTCCACTTT. The full variable domain, in which reference TRBV25-1 and TRBJ1-6 provide the parts outside the CDR3, is EADIYQTPRYLVIGTGKKITLECSQTMGHDKMYWYQQDPGMELHLIHYSYGVNSTEKGDLSSESTVSRIRTEHFPLTLESARPSHTSQYLCASSSRSSYNSPLHFGNGTRLTVT.

This clonotype has more than one count but fewer than ten. The chain has TRBV12-3 or TRBV12-4 and TRBJ2-1; 12 positions agree with TRBD2. V lost 9 bases and J lost 8; bases outside the gene matches: 8. The CDR3 length is 14 residues. The CDR3, as DNA: TGTGCCAGTCAGCTAGCGGGGGGGCGGGATGAGCAGTTCTTC. Amino acid sequence: CASQLAGGRDEQFF.

The rearrangement links TRBV7-2 to TRBJ2-4, with TRBD2 matching over 11 bases. The length of the CDR3 is 16 residues. The germline gives CDR1 SGHTA, CDR2 FQGNSA. Trimming cost V 1 base and J 8 bases; bases outside gene matches: 7. CDR3 DNA: TGTGCCAGCAGCTTAGGATTTAGCGGGGGGGCCGACATTCAGTACTTC. Protein: CASSLGFSGGADIQYF.

This clonotype came up many times. The chain uses TRBV24-1 and TRBJ2-3; 8 nucleotides agree with TRBD1. V was pared by 5 bases and J by 0 bases, with 3 bases of the junction left unmatched. CDR3 length: 15 amino acids. Germline V gene sequence: CDR1 KGHDR, CDR2 SFDVKD. This CDR3 is CATSVGTGSTDTQYF. The CDR3, as DNA: TGTGCCACCAGTGTGGGGACAGGCAGCACAGATACGCAGTATTTT.

This rearrangement joins TRBV9 to TRBJ1-1, with 7 bases aligning to TRBD1. This CDR3 is built from 14 residues. The V gene end was trimmed by 2 bases and the J gene end by 11 bases; junction bases not matched to a gene: 12. Germline V gene data show CDR1 as SGDLS and CDR2 as YYNGEE. Here the CDR3 reads CASSVLGDSQGAFF. The CDR3 region has the DNA TGTGCCAGCAGCGTTTTGGGGGACAGCCAGGGGGCTTTCTTT.

This clonotype was seen only a few times. The junction departs from germline at one end; a sequencing error may be responsible. The V call is TRBV11-2, the J call TRBJ1-1; the D gene is possibly TRBD1 (5 bases). This CDR3 region has 11 residues. Germline CDR1 reads SGHAT; CDR2 reads FQNNGV. CDR3 nucleotide sequence: TGTGCCAGCAGCTTAGCCGGGGGTGCGGTCTTT. Residues: CASSLAGGAVF.

This clonotype was observed a few times. The V and J genes are TRBV27 and TRBJ2-7, with D possibly being TRBD1 (6 bases). CDR1 and CDR2 (germline): MNHEY, SMNVEV (reference sequence). This CDR3 region has 12 residues. V gave up 5 bases and J gave up 6 bases, with 11 bases separating them. Written as DNA, the CDR3 is TGTGCCAGCAGTCCCGGGACATCCGAGCAGTACGTC. Its translation: CASSPGTSEQYV.

This clonotype was seen a handful of times. The rearrangement links TRBV6-6 to TRBJ2-5, with TRBD1 as a possible D gene (6 bases). V was pared by 8 bases and J by 1 base, with 8 bases between. Germline V gene sequence: CDR1 MNHNY, CDR2 SVGAGI (reference sequence). The CDR3 totals 12 residues. The CDR3 loop is CASGQTQETQYF. CDR3 DNA sequence: TGTGCCAGCGGACAGACCCAAGAGACCCAGTACTTC.

The chain employs TRBV7-2 and TRBJ1-4; D not resolved. The germline V and J ends were trimmed by 5 bases and 7 bases, with 20 bases remaining between them. The germline V gene has CDR1 SGHTA and CDR2 FQGNSA. This CDR3 comprises 16 residues. CDR3 DNA: TGTGCCAGCAGCCCCAGCCGGGTCCGGTTTGTTGAAAAACTGTTTTTT. This translates into CASSPSRVRFVEKLFF.

This clonotype was picked up a small number of times. V usage is TRBV5-1 and J usage is TRBJ1-1; the D gene is possibly TRBD1 (5 bases). The V and J ends lost 1 base and 1 base respectively, with 11 bases between them. The CDR3 sequence is 15 residues long. CDR1 is SGHRS, CDR2 YFSETQ, per germline. CDR3 sequence reads: CASSLTWGWNTEAFF. The CDR3 bases are TGCGCCAGCAGCTTGACATGGGGCTGGAACACTGAAGCTTTCTTT.

The gene calls are TRBV10-1 and TRBJ2-3, with D maybe TRBD1 (6 bases). V lost 3 bases and J 0 bases, leaving 10 bases between the germline ends. The CDR3 consists of 15 residues. Germline values: CDR1 WNHNN, CDR2 SYGVQD (reference sequence). In nucleotides, the CDR3 is TGCGCCAGCAGTGAAGACAGGTACAGCACAGATACGCAGTATTTT. Its protein product is CASSEDRYSTDTQYF.

This clonotype was observed a handful of times. The rearrangement joins TRBV6-5 to TRBJ2-2, with 7 nucleotides matching TRBD2. This CDR3 has 16 residues. The trim removed 2 bases at V and 8 bases at J, leaving 11 bases unmatched. Germline V lookup: CDR1 MNHEY, CDR2 SVGAGI. The DNA of the CDR3 is TGTGCCAGCAGTTACCCGCACGGCGGGAGAGTTGGGGAGCTGTTTTTT. Protein product: CASSYPHGGRVGELFF.

This clonotype occurred a few times. This chain uses TRBV6-2 or TRBV6-3 with TRBJ2-1; D is uncertain. Germline CDR1 MNHEY, CDR2 SVGEGT. V was pared by 3 bases and J by 9 bases, with 6 bases between. CDR3 size: 11 residues. CDR3 amino acids: CASSYVLEQFF. DNA for the CDR3: TGTGCCAGCAGTTATGTTCTTGAGCAGTTCTTC.

There are a few counts of this clonotype. DNA of the CDR3: TGCAGTGCTAGAGTCTCCGGGGGTTTGGGAAACATTCAGTACTTC. Translated: CSARVSGGLGNIQYF. The rearrangement uses TRBV20-1 and TRBJ2-4; D perhaps matches TRBD2 (6 bases). CDR1 DFQATT and CDR2 SNEGSKA come from the germline V gene (reference sequence). The length of the CDR3 is 15 residues. Trimming cost V 1 base and J 6 bases, with 16 bases left between them.